These 18 T cell receptor beta chains share one sample of origin, sequenced in a study of shared clonotypes between healthy human individuals. Assay: immunoSEQ multiplex PCR; the TCRdb copy retains only in-frame clones and omits some. There are some 2,000,000 clones in the sample; 95% occur only once, and less than 0.15% lies in the top ten. Sequencing used naive CD4+ T cells sorted from blood. Subset described: CD45RA+ positively selected. Every receptor here comes from a man younger than 35 in good health.

The rearrangement links TRBV10-2 to TRBJ1-4; a possible D gene is TRBD1 (5 bases). V was cut by 9 bases and J by 0 bases, with 11 bases left in between. CDR3 size: 14 residues. Germline loops: CDR1 WSHSY, CDR2 SAAADI. This CDR3 reads CASRGGTTNEKLFF. CDR3 nucleotides: TGCGCCAGTCGCGGGGGTACAACTAATGAAAAACTGTTTTTT.

DNA of the CDR3: TGTGCCAGCAGCCTCGTTGTCGAGGGCTACGAGCAGTACTTC. Protein sequence: CASSLVVEGYEQYF. The rearrangement uses TRBV28 and TRBJ2-7; D is perhaps TRBD2 (5 bases). Trimming took off 6 bases at V and 3 bases at J, with 15 bases between the two ends. This CDR3 has 14 amino acids. Germline V gives CDR1 MDHEN, CDR2 SYDVKM.

The rearrangement joins TRBV30 to TRBJ2-1; perhaps TRBD2 as D (6 bases). Germline V gene lookup returns CDR1 GTSNPN and CDR2 SVGIG (reference sequence). Trimming took off 0 bases at V and 3 bases at J, with 15 bases between the two ends. The CDR3 extends over 16 amino acids. The CDR3 sequence: CAWSVRGTIIYNEQFF. The CDR3 nucleotides read TGTGCCTGGAGTGTACGGGGGACCATCATCTACAATGAGCAGTTCTTC.

The CDR3 DNA reads TGTGCCAGCAGCCAAGGCCAGGGGCCACCCCTCCACTTT. This encodes CASSQGQGPPLHF. The chain links TRBV14 to TRBJ1-6; possibly TRBD1 for D (6 bases). Trimming left V 1 base short and J 11 bases short, with 9 bases between. This CDR3 spans 13 amino acids. Germline CDR1 and CDR2: SGHDN and FVKESK.

This chain connects TRBV6-5 to TRBJ1-1; possibly TRBD1 for D (6 bases). V dropped 6 bases and J dropped 7 bases, with 18 bases sitting between them. This CDR3 has 14 amino acids. CDR1 MNHEY and CDR2 SVGAGI come from the germline V gene. CDR3 nucleotide sequence: TGTGCCAGCAGCCCTCAGGGGAGAGGCCTTGAAGCTTTCTTT. Its protein is CASSPQGRGLEAFF.

The chain couples TRBV9 to TRBJ1-5, with 7 bases that match TRBD1. The V gene end was trimmed by 4 bases and the J gene end by 7 bases; junction bases not matched to a gene: 5. CDR1 and CDR2 (germline): SGDLS, YYNGEE. There are 13 residues in the CDR3. This chain's CDR3 is CASSRQGTQPQHF. In DNA, the CDR3 is TGTGCCAGCAGCCGACAGGGAACCCAGCCCCAGCATTTT. Looking up the rest from reference TRBV9 and TRBJ1-5 gives the full variable domain: DSGVTQTPKHLITATGQRVTLRCSPRSGDLSVYWYQQSLDQGLQFLIQYYNGEERAKGNILERFSAQQFPDLHSELNLSSLELGDSALYFCASSRQGTQPQHFGDGTRLSIL.

The rearrangement joins TRBV6-5 to TRBJ2-1, with a weak D call TRBD1 (5 bases). CDR3 length: 14 residues. V was shortened by 6 bases and J by 1 base, with 10 bases between the two germline ends. Germline lookup yields CDR1 MNHEY and CDR2 SVGAGI. The CDR3 loop reads CASRKGDSYNEQFF. The CDR3, as DNA: TGTGCCAGCAGAAAAGGGGATTCCTACAATGAGCAGTTCTTC.

This chain connects TRBV7-2 to TRBJ2-3; no clear D gene. With 0 bases removed from V and 6 bases from J, the gap between germline ends came to 7 bases. This CDR3 region has 13 residues. Germline V gene lookup returns CDR1 SGHTA and CDR2 FQGNSA. The CDR3 DNA sequence: TGTGCCAGCAGCTTAGCGCTCGGGGATACGCAGTATTTT. Encoded protein: CASSLALGDTQYF.

The rearrangement links TRBV5-1 to TRBJ1-6; 7 nucleotides align to TRBD1. The CDR3 is made up of 15 amino acids. The junction had 7 bases not matched to a gene; V was cut back by 4 bases and J by 6 bases. Per germline, CDR1 SGHRS and CDR2 YFSETQ. The CDR3: CASSGLGTANSPLHF. DNA for the CDR3: TGCGCCAGCAGCGGATTGGGGACAGCTAATTCACCCCTCCACTTT.

The V and J genes are TRBV5-1 and TRBJ2-2; D assignment may be TRBD1 or TRBD2 (5 bases each). The CDR3 is made up of 17 amino acids. V was cut by 4 bases and J by 2 bases, with 18 bases left in between. CDR1 is SGHRS and CDR2 is YFSETQ in the germline V gene. The CDR3 nucleotides are TGCGCCAGCAGCCGGATAGCCGGGACGGCAAACACCGGGGAGCTGTTTTTT. The encoded protein is CASSRIAGTANTGELFF.

This sequence joins TRBV28 and TRBJ1-3; D remains ambiguous. Germline CDR1 reads MDHEN; CDR2 reads SYDVKM. V dropped 5 bases and J dropped 4 bases, with 6 bases sitting between them. The CDR3 is 12 residues long. CDR3 DNA sequence: TGTGCCAGCAGTGAAGTCGGAAACACCATATATTTT. Its translation is CASSEVGNTIYF. Full variable domain (remainder filled in from reference TRBV28 and TRBJ1-3): DVKVTQSSRYLVKRTGEKVFLECVQDMDHENMFWYRQDPGLGLRLIYFSYDVKMKEKGDIPEGYSVSREKKERFSLILESASTNQTSMYLCASSEVGNTIYFGEGSWLTVV.

A single count supports this clone. This sequence joins TRBV5-4 and TRBJ2-5; unclear D gene. Trimming removed 4 bases at V and 3 bases at J, with 10 bases between. This CDR3 comprises 13 residues. The germline CDR1 and CDR2 sequences are SGHNT and YYREEE (reference sequence). The CDR3 DNA reads as TGTGCCAGCAGCGTGAACTGGAAAGAGACCCAGTACTTC. This sequence encodes CASSVNWKETQYF.

The V call is TRBV11-3, the J call TRBJ2-7; possibly TRBD1 for D (6 bases). The CDR3 is 14 amino acids. Per germline, CDR1 SGHNT and CDR2 YENEEA. Trimming took off 2 bases at V and 3 bases at J, with 11 bases between the two ends. DNA for the CDR3: TGTGCCAGCAGCTTACAACAGGGAGACTACGAGCAGTACTTC. Protein product: CASSLQQGDYEQYF.

The rearrangement uses TRBV2 and TRBJ1-2; no firm D call. CDR1 is SNHLY, CDR2 FYNNEI, per germline. CDR3 length: 13 amino acids. Trimming took 4 bases from V and 4 from J, leaving 10 bases between them. This CDR3 is CASSARVGYGYTF. As DNA, the CDR3 is TGTGCCAGCAGTGCCCGAGTAGGCTATGGCTACACCTTC.

With respect to this clone: Additional DNA sequences in this sample encode the identical CDR3. V usage is TRBV2 and J usage is TRBJ2-3; no clear D. Deletions cut 6 bases from V and 3 bases from J, with 4 bases between. CDR3 length equals 11 residues. Germline-derived CDR1 and CDR2 are SNHLY and FYNNEI. CDR3 residues: CASRVTDTQYF. The CDR3 DNA sequence: TGTGCCAGCAGAGTTACAGATACGCAGTATTTT.

CDR3 loop: CAITGDEVSPLHF. The CDR3 DNA is TGTGCCATCACCGGTGACGAGGTCTCACCCCTCCACTTT. The J gene is TRBJ1-6, the V gene TRBV10-3, with no clear D. The germline V gene has CDR1 ENHRY and CDR2 SYGVKD. V dropped 7 bases and J dropped 10 bases, with 14 bases sitting between them. The CDR3 length is 13 residues.

The rearrangement joins TRBV5-1 to TRBJ1-1; 7 positions match TRBD1. The CDR3 length is 15 residues. The germline CDR1 and CDR2 sequences are SGHRS and YFSETQ. V was pared by 1 base and J by 4 bases, with 7 bases of the junction left unmatched. The DNA of the CDR3 is TGCGCCAGCAGCTTGCAAGGGGGCGCGACCACTGAAGCTTTCTTT. Its translation: CASSLQGGATTEAFF.

This clone was found once. The gene calls are TRBV30 and TRBJ2-3; D is undetermined. The CDR3 spans 14 residues. V dropped 1 base and J dropped 1 base, with 9 bases sitting between them. CDR1 is GTSNPN and CDR2 is SVGIG in the germline V gene (reference sequence). CDR3 protein: CAWSAGTRTDTQYF. The CDR3 bases are TGTGCCTGGAGTGCAGGAACGCGCACAGATACGCAGTATTTT.